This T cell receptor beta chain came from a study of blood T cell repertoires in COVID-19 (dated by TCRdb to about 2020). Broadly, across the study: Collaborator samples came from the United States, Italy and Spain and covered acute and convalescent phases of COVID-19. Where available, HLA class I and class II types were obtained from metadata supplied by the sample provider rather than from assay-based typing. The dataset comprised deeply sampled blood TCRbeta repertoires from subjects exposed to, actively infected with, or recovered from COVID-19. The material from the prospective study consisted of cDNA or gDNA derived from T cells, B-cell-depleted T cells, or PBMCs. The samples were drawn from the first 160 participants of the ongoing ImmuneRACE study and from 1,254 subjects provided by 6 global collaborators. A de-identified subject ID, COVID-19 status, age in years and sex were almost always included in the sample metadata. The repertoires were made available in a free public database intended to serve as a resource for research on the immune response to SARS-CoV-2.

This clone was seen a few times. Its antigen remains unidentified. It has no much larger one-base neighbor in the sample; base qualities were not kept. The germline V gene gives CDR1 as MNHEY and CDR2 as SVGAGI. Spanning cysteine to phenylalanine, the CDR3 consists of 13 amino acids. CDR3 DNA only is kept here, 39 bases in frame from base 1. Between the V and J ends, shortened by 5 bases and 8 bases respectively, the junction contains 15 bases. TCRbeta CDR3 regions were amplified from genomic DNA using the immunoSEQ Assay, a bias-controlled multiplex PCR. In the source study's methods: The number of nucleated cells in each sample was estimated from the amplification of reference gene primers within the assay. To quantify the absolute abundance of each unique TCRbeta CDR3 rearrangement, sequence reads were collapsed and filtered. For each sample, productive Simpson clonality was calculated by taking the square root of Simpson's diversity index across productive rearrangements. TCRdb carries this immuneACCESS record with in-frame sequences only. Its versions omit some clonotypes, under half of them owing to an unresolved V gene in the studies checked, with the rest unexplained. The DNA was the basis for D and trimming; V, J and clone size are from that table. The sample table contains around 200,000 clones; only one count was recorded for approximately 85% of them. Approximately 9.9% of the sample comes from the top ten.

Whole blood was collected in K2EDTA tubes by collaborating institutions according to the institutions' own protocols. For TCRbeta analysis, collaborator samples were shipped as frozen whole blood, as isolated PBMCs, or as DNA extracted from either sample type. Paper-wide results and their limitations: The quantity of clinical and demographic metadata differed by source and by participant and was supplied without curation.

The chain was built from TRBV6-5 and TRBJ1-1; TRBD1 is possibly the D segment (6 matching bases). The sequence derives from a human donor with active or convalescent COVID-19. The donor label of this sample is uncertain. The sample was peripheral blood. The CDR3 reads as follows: CASSPGTTAEAFF. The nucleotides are TGTGCCAGCAGTCCCGGGACAACTGCCGAAGCTTTCTTT.